This T cell receptor (beta chain) was captured by sequencing in a study of blood T cell repertoires in COVID-19. Per germline, CDR1 LNHDA and CDR2 SQIVND (reference sequence). The CDR3 runs 14 residues. After removal of 4 bases from V and 7 bases from J, the junction contained 5 bases not matched to a gene. Everyone who took part was roughly 18 to 89 years old, and they came from about two dozen US areas. Clones were read by immunoSEQ multiplex PCR, and TCRdb kept only the in-frame ones, dropping some. The repertoire consists of 100,000 to 150,000 clones, with 65% to 90% occurring once and the leading ten covering around 2.5%.

This clonotype was obtained from a woman between 45 and 60 years old who had recovered from COVID-19. The J gene is TRBJ2-1, the V gene TRBV19, with 9 bases identical to TRBD1. The sample consisted of PBMCs or T cells enriched from blood (not recorded which). The CDR3 DNA sequence: TGTGCCAGTAGTACCGGGACAGGGATGAATGAGCAGTTCTTC. This encodes CASSTGTGMNEQFF.